Listed below are T cell receptor beta chains from one sample, sequenced in a study of blood T cells in healthy people across ages. TCRdb re-derived calls from the 5' RACE reads in MiXCR, one entry per CDR3 protein. This table holds about 1.6 million distinct CDR3 sequences, about 35% found once. Material: blood. The receptors stem from a woman under 40 in good health. Each CDR3 is given with its conserved first and last residue. D genes are given only for firm matches. Clone size is shown for a subset of rows, as once, few, many or a class of expanded clone.

TGCGCCAGCAGCTCAACAACGGGGGTTGCCGGGGAGCTGTTTTTT,CASSSTTGVAGELFF,-,TRBJ2-2,TRBV5-1,few
TGTGCCAGCAGGCAGGGGGATACCGGGGAGCTGTTTTTT,CASRQGDTGELFF,TRBD1,TRBJ2-2,TRBV9,few
TGCAGCGTCTATGGCTACACCTTC,CSVYGYTF,-,TRBJ1-2,TRBV20-1,-
TGTGCCAGCGGACCGGGACAGCCTTACAATGAGCAGTTCTTC,CASGPGQPYNEQFF,TRBD1,TRBJ2-1,TRBV27,many
TGCGCCAGCAGCCAATACCCAGGGGTGGCGACCCAGTACTTC,CASSQYPGVATQYF,-,TRBJ2-5,TRBV4-1,-
TGTGCCAGCAAACTAGCCCAAGAGACCCAGTACTTC,CASKLAQETQYF,-,TRBJ2-5,TRBV2,-
TGCAGTGCCCAATCCCTTACGCAGTATTTT,CSAQSLTQYF,-,TRBJ2-3,TRBV20-1,few
TGTGCCAGCAGCCTAGGCGGACAGGGGGCGCCTGGCTACACCTTC,CASSLGGQGAPGYTF,TRBD1,TRBJ1-2,TRBV7-9,many
TGTGCCAGCAGTTTTAGGACTAGCGGGTATGAGCAGTACTTC,CASSFRTSGYEQYF,TRBD2,TRBJ2-7,TRBV6-5,-
TGTGCCAGCAGCGTATCCGAGGGGACAGGCTCCCCCTACGAGCAGTACTTC,CASSVSEGTGSPYEQYF,TRBD1,TRBJ2-7,TRBV9,-
TGTGCCAGCGGGACTGGGAAAGGGTACGAGCAGTACTTC,CASGTGKGYEQYF,-,TRBJ2-7,TRBV9,few
TGTGCCAGCAGCCACACCACCGGGACTAGCCCTCAGGTCCAGTACTTC,CASSHTTGTSPQVQYF,TRBD2,TRBJ2-5,TRBV5-5,few
TGTGCCAGCAGCTTGAGCGGATGGGGGGCAGATACGCAGTATTTT,CASSLSGWGADTQYF,-,TRBJ2-3,TRBV7-2,few
TGTGCCAGCAGTTTTTTCGCTGCGGGAGCCGGCACAGATACGCAGTATTTT,CASSFFAAGAGTDTQYF,TRBD2,TRBJ2-3,TRBV27,few
TGCAGTGCTAGAGAATTTCGGACAATCTACGAGCAGTACTTC,CSAREFRTIYEQYF,-,TRBJ2-7,TRBV20-1,few
TGTATAACTCAGGCCCCCGGGGCCCTGAATTACTATGGCTACACCTTC,CITQAPGALNYYGYTF,-,TRBJ1-2,TRBV25-1,many
TGTGCCAGCAGCCAGGACGGGGGACCTACCTACGAGCAGTACTTC,CASSQDGGPTYEQYF,-,TRBJ2-7,TRBV5-7,-
TGTGCCAGCAGCCAAGAAGACAGGACCTACGAGCAGTACTTC,CASSQEDRTYEQYF,-,TRBJ2-7,TRBV3-1,-
TGTGCCAGCAGCCACGACAGGGGGCCCAACTATGGCTACACCTTC,CASSHDRGPNYGYTF,TRBD1,TRBJ1-2,TRBV7-2,many
TGTGCCAGCAGTGATTTGGGCAACGAGCAGTACTTC,CASSDLGNEQYF,-,TRBJ2-7,TRBV6-1,many
TGCAGTCTAGCGGGGGTTCAAGAGACCCAGTACTTC,CSLAGVQETQYF,TRBD2,TRBJ2-5,TRBV20-1,-
TGTGCCAGCAGTGCGCCCGGGGCTAGCCGGGACCCTATTGAGCAGTTCTTC,CASSAPGASRDPIEQFF,-,TRBJ2-1,TRBV2,few
TGTGCCTGGAGTGTAGCCGGCGGTCGGAGCAATCAGCCCCAGCATTTT,CAWSVAGGRSNQPQHF,-,TRBJ1-5,TRBV30,-
TGTGCCAGCAGTTTTACAGGGGACTTCTATGGCTACACCTTC,CASSFTGDFYGYTF,TRBD1,TRBJ1-2,TRBV28,few
TGCGCCAGCAGTAGAAGCGGCTCCGGGGGGGAGACCCAGTACTTC,CASSRSGSGGETQYF,TRBD2,TRBJ2-5,TRBV5-1,few
TGTGCCAGCAGTGAAGAGGCGGGCAATGAGCAGTTCTTC,CASSEEAGNEQFF,-,TRBJ2-1,TRBV6-1,many
TGCGCCAGCCGACCTCCCGCTAGCGGGAGTTCGGACACCGGGGAGCTGTTTTTT,CASRPPASGSSDTGELFF,TRBD2,TRBJ2-2,TRBV5-1,few
TGTGCCAGCAGTGAAGAACAGGTCTCCTACGAGCAGTACTTC,CASSEEQVSYEQYF,-,TRBJ2-7,TRBV6-1,-
TGTGCCAGCAGTTTTTTACTCACGAAGTTCTTC,CASSFLLTKFF,-,TRBJ2-1,TRBV12-3/TRBV12-4,-
TGCAGCGCAGGGACAAATAACTATGGCTACACCTTC,CSAGTNNYGYTF,-,TRBJ1-2,TRBV29-1,-
TGTGCCTGGAGTCTAGCGGGGGTCCGGGGAGAGACCCAGTACTTC,CAWSLAGVRGETQYF,TRBD2,TRBJ2-5,TRBV30,-
TGTGCCAGCAGCGTTCGAGCGGAAAGGGGAGATACGCAGTATTTT,CASSVRAERGDTQYF,-,TRBJ2-3,TRBV9,-
TGCAGTGCTAGAGATTCGGGAGACCGACTAGCGGGAGGTCATAGCTCCTACAATGAGCAGTTCTTC,CSARDSGDRLAGGHSSYNEQFF,TRBD2,TRBJ2-1,TRBV20-1,-
TGTGCCAGCAGCCAAGATAGGACAGTCTCTGGGGCCAACGTCCCGACTTTC,CASSQDRTVSGANVPTF,-,TRBJ2-6,TRBV3-1,-
TGCAGTGCTAGCTGGGACATCACCGGGGAGCTGTTTTTT,CSASWDITGELFF,-,TRBJ2-2,TRBV20-1,-
TGTGCCAGCGGGGCGCCTAGCACAGATACGCAGTATTTT,CASGAPSTDTQYF,-,TRBJ2-3,TRBV7-9,many
TGTGCCTGGAGTGTGGACGGAACCGGGAAGAATGAGCAGTTCTTC,CAWSVDGTGKNEQFF,-,TRBJ2-1,TRBV30,-
TGTGCCAGCAGCTCATTAGCGGTACAGACCCAGTACTTC,CASSSLAVQTQYF,-,TRBJ2-5,TRBV7-9,-
TGCGCCAGCAGCTTGCCCATCCCGGATGCAACTAATGAAAAACGGTTTTTT,CASSLPIPDATNEKRFF,-,TRBJ1-4,TRBV5-1,-
TGTGCCAGCAGCTCTACCGGGACTAGTCATGAGCAGTTCTTC,CASSSTGTSHEQFF,TRBD2,TRBJ2-1,TRBV7-6,-
TGTGCCAGCAGCCAGAGGGACAGGGCTAACTATGGCTACACCTTC,CASSQRDRANYGYTF,TRBD1,TRBJ1-2,TRBV3-1,few
TGTGCCAGCAGCCAAGATCAGGTAGCCGCCTCCTCTGGGGCCAACGTCCTGACTTTC,CASSQDQVAASSGANVLTF,-,TRBJ2-6,TRBV4-2,-
TGCAGTGCTAGAGACCTCCTCGGACGGGACCAAGAGACCCAGTACTTC,CSARDLLGRDQETQYF,-,TRBJ2-5,TRBV20-1,many
TGTGCCAGCAGTGAAGTAGGGGGCCCTGAAGCTTTCTTT,CASSEVGGPEAFF,TRBD1,TRBJ1-1,TRBV6-1,-
TGTGCCAGCAGCTCTCTACAGGGGTACGAGCAGTACTTC,CASSSLQGYEQYF,TRBD1,TRBJ2-7,TRBV5-1,many
TGCAGTGCAACCAGTGGGGAGAATGGGTTCTACTACGAGCAGTACTTC,CSATSGENGFYYEQYF,-,TRBJ2-7,TRBV20-1,-
TGCGCCAGCAGCCAGCAGGGCCTTAACCCCTACAATGAGCAGTTCTTC,CASSQQGLNPYNEQFF,-,TRBJ2-1,TRBV5-1,-
TGTGCCAGCAGTTTATGGAGCCGCGACAGTGTGGCCTACAATGAGCAGTTCTTC,CASSLWSRDSVAYNEQFF,-,TRBJ2-1,TRBV28,-
TGTGCCAGCAGCCGGGGACTAGCGGGGGGGAGAGGAGGGCAAGAGACCCAGTACTTC,CASSRGLAGGRGGQETQYF,TRBD2,TRBJ2-5,TRBV3-1,-
TGCGCCAGCAGCCAAGGGAATGTGCTGGTTGGCGTCTACAATGAGCAGTTCTTC,CASSQGNVLVGVYNEQFF,-,TRBJ2-1,TRBV4-1,many
TGTGCCAGCAGTTCACCGGGACAGGGTTCTAACGAGCAGTACTTC,CASSSPGQGSNEQYF,TRBD1,TRBJ2-7,TRBV12-3/TRBV12-4,many
TGTGCCTGGAGTATAAGCCCCAAAGAGACCCAGTACTTC,CAWSISPKETQYF,-,TRBJ2-5,TRBV30,-
TGCAGCGTTGAAGGGCGTTACTACGAGCAGTACTTC,CSVEGRYYEQYF,-,TRBJ2-7,TRBV29-1,-
TGCGCCAGCAGTCCCAGGGGGCGGGAGGTTCTAGATGCGCAGTATTTT,CASSPRGREVLDAQYF,-,TRBJ2-3,TRBV4-1,once
TGCGCCGGCAGCCAAGACACGGGAGAGACCCAGTACTTC,CAGSQDTGETQYF,-,TRBJ2-5,TRBV4-1,-